Below, 19 T cell receptor beta chains from the same sample are listed, as sequenced in a study of OX40 agonist ivuxolimab in advanced cancers. TCRdb keeps only in-frame clones here, not all; method: immunoSEQ multiplex PCR. The data hold roughly 60,000 clones, with about 85% observed a single time. This specimen consisted of CD4+ or CD8+ T cells sorted from blood, obtained in a trial of the OX40 agonist ivuxolimab. These receptors were taken from an adult with an advanced solid tumor such as melanoma, head and neck, liver or kidney cancer.

The CDR3 spells CASSGTSGSVDTQYF. The CDR3 DNA follows: TGTGCCAGCAGTGGGACTAGCGGGAGTGTTGATACGCAGTATTTT. The chain employs TRBV2 and TRBJ2-3, with TRBD2 matching over 13 bases. Germline V lookup: CDR1 SNHLY, CDR2 FYNNEI. This CDR3 is built from 15 residues. After removal of 4 bases from V and 6 bases from J, the junction contained 4 bases not matched to a gene.

The chain is built from TRBV28 and TRBJ2-3; 7 bases line up with TRBD1. With 3 bases clipped from V and 2 bases from J, the junction kept 8 bases outside the gene matches. The CDR3 length is 16 residues. Per the germline V gene, CDR1 is MDHEN and CDR2 is SYDVKM. The CDR3 sequence: CASSFEETGITDTQYF. DNA for the CDR3: TGTGCCAGCAGTTTTGAAGAGACAGGGATCACAGATACGCAGTATTTT.

The chain carries TRBV28 and TRBJ1-5; 7 bases align to TRBD1. The trim removed 1 base at V and 6 bases at J, leaving 3 bases unmatched. CDR3 length: 14 amino acids. CDR1 and CDR2 from the germline V gene are MDHEN and SYDVKM. The CDR3 DNA reads as TGTGCCAGCAGTTTATCAGGGGGACTTCAGCCCCAGCATTTT. It is translated as CASSLSGGLQPQHF.

The V and J genes are TRBV27 and TRBJ2-1; no clear D. The CDR3 is 14 residues long. The ends were cut back, 2 bases at V and 7 bases at J, with 12 bases in the middle. The germline V gene encodes CDR1 MNHEY and CDR2 SMNVEV (reference sequence). CDR3 loop: CASSLSSGFNEQFF. In DNA, the CDR3 is TGTGCCAGCAGTTTAAGTTCTGGCTTTAATGAGCAGTTCTTC.

The chain links TRBV18 to TRBJ2-5; D tentatively reads TRBD1 or TRBD2 (5 bases each). The J call could be wrong; TRBJ2-7 is a better fit for the DNA end. Germline CDR1 is KGHSH and CDR2 is LQKENI. This CDR3 spans 13 amino acids. CDR3 protein: CASSPRQGDEQYF. The DNA of the CDR3 is TGTGCCAGCTCACCAAGGCAGGGAGACGAGCAGTACTTC.

V is TRBV7-2 and J is TRBJ2-7; 8 nucleotides align to TRBD1. This CDR3 has 14 amino acids. V was clipped by 5 bases and J by 5 bases; unmatched bases: 8. CDR1 and CDR2 from the germline V gene are SGHTA and FQGNSA. The CDR3 protein is CASSPRQGLNEQYF. CDR3 nucleotide sequence: TGTGCCAGCAGCCCCCGACAGGGGTTGAACGAGCAGTACTTC.

This clone was picked up a small number of times. This chain links TRBV19 with TRBJ1-2; TRBD1 matches at 12 bases. V was clipped by 5 bases and J by 5 bases; unmatched bases: 3. CDR3 length: 14 residues. CDR1 is LNHDA and CDR2 is SQIVND in the germline V gene (reference sequence). The CDR3 nucleotides are TGTGCCAGTAGTCCGGGACAGGGGGCATATGGCTACACCTTC. It is translated as CASSPGQGAYGYTF.

V usage is TRBV2 and J usage is TRBJ2-7; 9 bases match TRBD1. The germline V gene encodes CDR1 SNHLY and CDR2 FYNNEI. The ends lost 6 bases at V and 4 bases at J; junction bases unmatched: 4. The CDR3 is 13 amino acids. The CDR3 coding sequence is TGTGCCAGCAGGACAGGGGGGGGATACGAGCAGTACTTC. Amino acid sequence: CASRTGGGYEQYF.

This chain uses TRBV30 with TRBJ1-2; D is uncertain. Germline-derived CDR1 and CDR2 are GTSNPN and SVGIG (reference sequence). Between the trimmed V and J ends, which lost 2 bases and 11 bases, there was a span of 18 bases. The CDR3 consists of 13 residues. The CDR3 DNA follows: TGTGCCTGGAGTTTTAGACACCGAAGGGAGTACACCTTC. It codes for CAWSFRHRREYTF. The full variable domain, its missing parts supplied by reference TRBV30 and TRBJ1-2, is SQTIHQWPATLVQPVGSPLSLECTVEGTSNPNLYWYRQAAGRGLQLLFYSVGIGQISSEVPQNLSASRPQDRQFILSSKKLLLSDSGFYLCAWSFRHRREYTFGSGTRLTVV.

This clone is a singleton in its sample. This chain joins TRBV5-4 and TRBJ2-7; 12 nucleotides line up with TRBD1. The trim removed 1 base at V and 7 bases at J, leaving 12 bases unmatched. The CDR3 is 17 amino acids. CDR1 is SGHNT and CDR2 is YYREEE in the germline V gene (reference sequence). The CDR3: CASSLFFWDRGLEEQYF. The CDR3 DNA sequence: TGTGCCAGCAGCTTGTTTTTCTGGGACAGGGGGCTTGAGGAGCAGTACTTC.

J is TRBJ2-1 and V is TRBV7-8, with D uncertain. The CDR3 loop spans 15 amino acids. Per germline, CDR1 SGHVS and CDR2 FQNEAQ. The ends were cut back, 3 bases at V and 5 bases at J, with 14 bases in the middle. The CDR3 spells CASSFTLGANNEQFF. The CDR3 DNA sequence: TGTGCCAGCAGCTTCACTTTGGGCGCGAACAATGAGCAGTTCTTC.

CDR3: CASSPWDRGVQETQYF. In nucleotides, the CDR3 is TGTGCCAGTAGTCCATGGGACAGGGGGGTCCAAGAGACCCAGTACTTC. This rearrangement joins TRBV19 to TRBJ2-5; 11 bases align to TRBD1. The CDR3 totals 16 residues. Germline values: CDR1 LNHDA, CDR2 SQIVND (reference sequence). J was trimmed by 1 base and V by 5 bases; bases with no gene match: 6.

CDR3 loop: CASNPDSLQETQYF. The CDR3 DNA sequence: TGTGCCAGCAACCCGGACAGCTTGCAAGAGACCCAGTACTTC. The chain carries TRBV7-9 and TRBJ2-5; maybe TRBD1 (6 bases). Trimming pared 7 bases from V and 2 bases from J, leaving 14 bases between. This CDR3 has 14 amino acids. The germline gives CDR1 SEHNR, CDR2 FQNEAQ (reference sequence). The whole variable domain, filled in from reference TRBV7-9 and TRBJ2-5, reads DTGVSQNPRHKITKRGQNVTFRCDPISEHNRLYWYRQTLGQGPEFLTYFQNEAQLEKSRLLSDRFSAERPKGSFSTLEIQRTEQGDSAMYLCASNPDSLQETQYFGPGTRLLVL.

The chain links TRBV5-1 to TRBJ2-7, with 9 bases lining up with TRBD2. The germline V gene has CDR1 SGHRS and CDR2 YFSETQ. The trim removed 0 bases at V and 4 bases at J, leaving 14 bases unmatched. The CDR3 covers 18 residues. The CDR3 DNA reads TGCGCCAGCAGCTTGGGCCCCCCCCGGCTAGCGGGATATTACGAGCAGTACTTC. Its protein is CASSLGPPRLAGYYEQYF. Full variable domain (rest looked up from reference TRBV5-1 and TRBJ2-7): KAGVTQTPRYLIKTRGQQVTLSCSPISGHRSVSWYQQTPGQGLQFLFEYFSETQRNKGNFPGRFSGRQFSNSRSEMNVSTLELGDSALYLCASSLGPPRLAGYYEQYFGPGTRLTVT.

V usage is TRBV11-2 and J usage is TRBJ2-5; D call uncertain. Germline CDR1 reads SGHAT; CDR2 reads FQNNGV. The CDR3 totals 12 residues. V lost 1 base and J 6 bases, leaving 6 bases between the germline ends. The CDR3 region is CASSLGAQTQYF. The DNA of the CDR3 is TGTGCCAGCAGCTTAGGGGCGCAGACCCAGTACTTC.

This chain joins TRBV7-9 and TRBJ2-3; D is perhaps TRBD1 (5 bases). CDR3 length equals 16 residues. Trimming took off 2 bases at V and 0 bases at J, with 12 bases between the two ends. Germline CDR1 reads SEHNR; CDR2 reads FQNEAQ (reference sequence). The CDR3 here is CASSLLDISSTDTQYF. CDR3 coding DNA: TGTGCCAGCAGCTTACTGGACATTTCTAGCACAGATACGCAGTATTTT.

The chain couples TRBV5-1 to TRBJ2-2, with TRBD2 identical over 8 bases. V was pared by 4 bases and J by 0 bases, with 2 bases of the junction left unmatched. Germline CDR1 is SGHRS and CDR2 is YFSETQ. The CDR3 totals 15 residues. CDR3 amino acids: CASSISGTNTGELFF. DNA for the CDR3: TGCGCCAGCAGCATTAGCGGGACGAACACCGGGGAGCTGTTTTTT.

This clone appeared a single time. The rearrangement joins TRBV18 to TRBJ2-3; TRBD2 might be the D (5 bases). The germline V gene encodes CDR1 KGHSH and CDR2 LQKENI. V was shortened by 2 bases and J by 0 bases, with 15 bases between the two germline ends. The CDR3 runs 17 residues. The CDR3 DNA sequence: TGTGCCAGCTCACCAAGCTCTAGCTTCACTAGCACAGATACGCAGTATTTT. It codes for CASSPSSSFTSTDTQYF.

The CDR3 protein is CASSYRMTANTEAFF. CDR3 coding DNA: TGTGCCAGCAGTTACCGGATGACAGCTAACACTGAAGCTTTCTTT. The J gene is TRBJ1-1, the V gene TRBV6-6; possibly TRBD1 for D (5 bases). V was trimmed by 2 bases and J by 2 bases, leaving 12 bases between them. This CDR3 is 15 amino acids long. The germline gives CDR1 MNHNY, CDR2 SVGAGI (reference sequence).